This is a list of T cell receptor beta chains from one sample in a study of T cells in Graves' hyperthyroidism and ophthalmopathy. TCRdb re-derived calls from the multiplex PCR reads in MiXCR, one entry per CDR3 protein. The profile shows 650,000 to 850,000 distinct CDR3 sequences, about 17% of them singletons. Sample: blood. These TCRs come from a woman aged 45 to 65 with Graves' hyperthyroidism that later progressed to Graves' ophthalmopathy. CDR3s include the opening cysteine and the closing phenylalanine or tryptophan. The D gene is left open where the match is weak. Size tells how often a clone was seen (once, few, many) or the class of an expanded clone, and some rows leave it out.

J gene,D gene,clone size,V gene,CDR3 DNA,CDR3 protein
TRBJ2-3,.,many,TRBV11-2,TGTGCCAGCAGCTTAGAAGACAGTACAGATACGCAGTATTTT,CASSLEDSTDTQYF
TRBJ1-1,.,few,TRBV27,TGTGCCAGCAGTTTATACCTGACAGCCGATCGGACCACTGAAGCTTTCTTT,CASSLYLTADRTTEAFF
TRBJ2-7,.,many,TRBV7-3,TGTGCCAGCAGCTTAACGGCCAGAACCTACGAGCAGTACTTC,CASSLTARTYEQYF
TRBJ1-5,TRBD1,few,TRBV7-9,TGTGCCAGCAGCGTTGGACAGGGGTTTAATCAGCCCCAGCATTTT,CASSVGQGFNQPQHF
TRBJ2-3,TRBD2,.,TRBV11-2,TGTGCCAGCAGCTTAAGACTAGCGGGAGGCGGAAGCACAGATACGCAGTATTTT,CASSLRLAGGGSTDTQYF
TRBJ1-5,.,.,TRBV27,TGTGCCAGCGGGCTAGGGTCGAATCAGCCCCAGCATTTT,CASGLGSNQPQHF
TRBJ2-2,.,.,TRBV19,TGTGCCTCAGTAAGGACCATGAACACCGGGGAGCTGTTTTTT,CASVRTMNTGELFF
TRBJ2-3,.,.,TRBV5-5,TGTGCCAGCAGCGGTTTGGCGGCGGGGACAGATACGCAGTATTTT,CASSGLAAGTDTQYF
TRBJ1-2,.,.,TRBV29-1,TGCAGCGTTTACCAGGGAATCTATGGCTACACCTTC,CSVYQGIYGYTF
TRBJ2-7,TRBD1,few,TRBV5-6,TGTGCCAGCAGCGGGGCGACAGGGGTAATGCACGAGCAGTACTTC,CASSGATGVMHEQYF
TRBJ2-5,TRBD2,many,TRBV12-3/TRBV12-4,TGTGCCAGCAGTAAGGGGGGAAGGACTAGCGGGGCGGAGACCCAGTACTTC,CASSKGGRTSGAETQYF
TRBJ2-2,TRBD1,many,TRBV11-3,TGTGCCAGCAGTCCAGGGGGCACCGGGGAGCTGTTTTTT,CASSPGGTGELFF
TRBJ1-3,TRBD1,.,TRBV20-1,TGCAGTGCTATAGGGAGGGGACAGGGTGCTGGAAACACCATATATTTT,CSAIGRGQGAGNTIYF
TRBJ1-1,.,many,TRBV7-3,TGTGCCAGCAGCTTGGGGAGTAGGACTGAAGCTTTCTTT,CASSLGSRTEAFF
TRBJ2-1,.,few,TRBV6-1,TGTGCCAGCAGTGAAGGTGGGGCTCTGGGTGAGCAGTTCTTC,CASSEGGALGEQFF
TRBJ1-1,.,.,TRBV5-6,TGTGCCAGCAGCTTGACCTACAGGCTTATGAACACTGAAGCTTTCTTT,CASSLTYRLMNTEAFF
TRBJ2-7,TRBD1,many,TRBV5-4,TGTGCCAGCAGCCCCAGAACAGGGGCTCCCTACGAGCAGTACTTC,CASSPRTGAPYEQYF